Sequencing of this TCR beta chain was carried out in a study of cytomegalovirus exposure and HLA in healthy donors. Overall study findings and caveats: Analyzed later, most CMV-associated TCR beta chains appeared HLA-restricted.

PCR amplification relied on 60 Vbeta primers (plus 13 Jbeta primers). Repertoires were generated with immunoSEQ multiplex PCR, while TCRdb's copy carries only in-frame clones and drops some. Altogether 200,000 or so clones are present, 81% being singletons, with the ten largest covering 3.8%. In the case of this clone: Its target is unknown.

The CDR3 totals 15 residues. Germline V gene lookup returns CDR1 LGHNA and CDR2 YSLEER. Trimming took off 6 bases at V and 0 bases at J, with 9 bases between the two ends. Sequenced input: PBMCs. This TCR derives from a man aged 50 to 60 in good health and CMV-seronegative. V usage is TRBV4-3 and J usage is TRBJ2-6; D is perhaps TRBD2 (6 bases). CDR3 DNA: TGCGCCAGCAGTCGCGGGGTCTCTGGGGCCAACGTCCTGACTTTC. Protein product: CASSRGVSGANVLTF.